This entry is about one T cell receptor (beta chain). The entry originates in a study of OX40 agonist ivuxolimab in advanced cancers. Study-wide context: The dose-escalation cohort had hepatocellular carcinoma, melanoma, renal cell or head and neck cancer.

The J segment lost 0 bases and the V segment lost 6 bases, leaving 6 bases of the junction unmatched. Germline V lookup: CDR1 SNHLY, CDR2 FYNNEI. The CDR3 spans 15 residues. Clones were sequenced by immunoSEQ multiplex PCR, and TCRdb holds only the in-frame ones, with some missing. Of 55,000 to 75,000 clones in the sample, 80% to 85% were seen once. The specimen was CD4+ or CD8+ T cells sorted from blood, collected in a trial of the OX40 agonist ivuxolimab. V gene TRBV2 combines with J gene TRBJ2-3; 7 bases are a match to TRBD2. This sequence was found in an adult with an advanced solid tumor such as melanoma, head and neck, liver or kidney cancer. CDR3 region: CASRGPSGSTDTQYF. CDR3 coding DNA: TGTGCCAGCAGGGGCCCTAGCGGTAGCACAGATACGCAGTATTTT. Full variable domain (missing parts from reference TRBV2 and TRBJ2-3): EPEVTQTPSHQVTQMGQEVILRCVPISNHLYFYWYRQILGQKVEFLVSFYNNEISEKSEIFDDQFSVERPDGSNFTLKIRSTKLEDSAMYFCASRGPSGSTDTQYFGPGTRLTVL.